These T cell receptor beta chains were read from a single sample in a study of shared clonotypes between healthy human individuals. The protocol was immunoSEQ multiplex PCR, while the TCRdb copy is restricted to in-frame clones and leaves out a portion. Of about 470,000 clones in the sample, roughly 77% were seen once. Sequencing used PBMCs. The receptors were sampled from a woman aged 35 to 49 in good health. Some clones in this sample may be carry-over from other donors' samples. Both conserved end residues are part of each CDR3. The D gene is left open where the match is weak. Only part of the rows carry a size: once, few, many, or a class if the clone is expanded.

d_call j_call clone_size v_call cdr3_aa cdr3_nt
NA TRBJ1-1 NA TRBV18 CASSSDVGAEAFF TGTGCCAGCTCATCTGATGTGGGGGCTGAAGCTTTCTTT
TRBD2 TRBJ2-7 NA TRBV19 CASSTGGLAGFDEQYF TGTGCCAGTAGTACAGGGGGACTAGCGGGATTCGACGAGCAGTACTTC
NA TRBJ2-2 few TRBV7-3 CASSLEGAMTTGELFF TGTGCCAGCAGCTTAGAAGGGGCGATGACCACCGGGGAGCTGTTTTTT
TRBD2 TRBJ2-1 NA TRBV5-1 CASSLRTSGRNNEQFF TGCGCCAGCAGCTTGAGGACTAGCGGGAGAAACAATGAGCAGTTCTTC
TRBD2 TRBJ2-5 many TRBV5-1 CASSGRAGETQYF TGCGCCAGCAGCGGGAGGGCCGGGGAGACCCAGTACTTC
NA TRBJ2-3 NA TRBV5-1 CASSLPGLPTDTQYF TGCGCCAGCAGCTTGCCCGGACTTCCCACAGATACGCAGTATTTT
NA TRBJ1-1 NA TRBV30 CAWSRTEAFF TGTGCCTGGAGCCGGACTGAAGCTTTCTTT
TRBD2 TRBJ2-1 NA TRBV27 CASSLRREGPNEQFF TGTGCCAGCAGTTTGCGACGGGAGGGCCCGAATGAGCAGTTCTTC
NA TRBJ2-7 NA TRBV7-8 CASTLGYEQYF TGTGCCAGCACCTTAGGGTACGAGCAGTACTTC
NA TRBJ1-1 NA TRBV4-2 CASSFEKAAEAFF TGTGCCAGCAGTTTCGAAAAGGCGGCGGAAGCTTTCTTT
NA TRBJ2-3 NA TRBV28 CASSPGGRTDTQYF TGTGCCAGCAGTCCTGGGGGGAGAACAGATACGCAGTATTTT
NA TRBJ2-1 medium-sized TRBV7-9 CASSLSQGRAVFF TGTGCCAGCAGCTTATCCCAGGGACGGGCGGTGTTCTTC
TRBD2 TRBJ2-4 NA TRBV7-6 CASSPRGVNRLAGALAKNIQYF TGTGCCAGCAGCCCCCGGGGGGTGAATCGCCTAGCGGGGGCACTAGCCAAAAACATTCAGTACTTC
NA TRBJ1-2 NA TRBV19 CASSIAENYGYTF TGTGCCAGTAGTATAGCAGAGAACTATGGCTACACCTTC
NA TRBJ2-2 NA TRBV2 CASSEGRSGELFF TGTGCCAGCAGTGAGGGCAGGTCCGGGGAGCTGTTTTTT
TRBD2 TRBJ2-7 NA TRBV28 CASSPGGSGISYEQYF TGTGCCAGCAGCCCGGGGGGGAGCGGGATTTCCTACGAGCAGTACTTC
NA TRBJ2-1 NA TRBV7-8 CASSLGPYNEQFF TGTGCCAGCAGCTTAGGTCCCTACAATGAGCAGTTCTTC